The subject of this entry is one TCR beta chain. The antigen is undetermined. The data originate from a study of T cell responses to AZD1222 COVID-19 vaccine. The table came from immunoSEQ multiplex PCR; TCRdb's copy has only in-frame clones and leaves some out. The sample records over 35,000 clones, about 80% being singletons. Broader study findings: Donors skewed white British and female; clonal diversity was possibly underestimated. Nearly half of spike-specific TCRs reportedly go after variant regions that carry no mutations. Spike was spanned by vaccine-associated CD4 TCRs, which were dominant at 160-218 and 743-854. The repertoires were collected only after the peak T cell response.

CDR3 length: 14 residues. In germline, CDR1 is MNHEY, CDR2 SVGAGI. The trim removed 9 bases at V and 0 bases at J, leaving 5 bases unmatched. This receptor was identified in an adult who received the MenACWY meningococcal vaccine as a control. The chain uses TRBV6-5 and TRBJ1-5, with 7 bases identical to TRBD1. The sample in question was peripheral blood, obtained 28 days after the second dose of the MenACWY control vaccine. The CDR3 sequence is CASYRGYSNQPQHF. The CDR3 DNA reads TGTGCCAGTTACAGGGGCTATAGCAATCAGCCCCAGCATTTT.